This TCR beta chain is from a study of early T cells in non-severe SARS-CoV-2 infection. Each CDR3 protein gets one entry after TCRdb re-called the 5' RACE reads with MiXCR. The sample lists about 60,000 distinct CDR3 sequences, 10% to 15% occurring once. This clonotype occurred a few times. This TCR was recovered from an adult who was a healthcare worker with PCR-confirmed SARS-CoV-2 infection or an uninfected control (not recorded which). Input material: whole blood.

The CDR3 spells CASSETGGNEQFF. CDR3 nucleotides: TGTGCCAGCAGTGAAACAGGGGGCAATGAGCAGTTCTTC. V usage is TRBV6-1 and J usage is TRBJ2-1, with 8 nucleotides matching TRBD1. Germline trimming cut 2 bases from V and 6 bases from J; bases unmatched to any gene: 0. The CDR3 is 13 amino acids. The germline CDR1 and CDR2 sequences are MNHNS and SASEGT.